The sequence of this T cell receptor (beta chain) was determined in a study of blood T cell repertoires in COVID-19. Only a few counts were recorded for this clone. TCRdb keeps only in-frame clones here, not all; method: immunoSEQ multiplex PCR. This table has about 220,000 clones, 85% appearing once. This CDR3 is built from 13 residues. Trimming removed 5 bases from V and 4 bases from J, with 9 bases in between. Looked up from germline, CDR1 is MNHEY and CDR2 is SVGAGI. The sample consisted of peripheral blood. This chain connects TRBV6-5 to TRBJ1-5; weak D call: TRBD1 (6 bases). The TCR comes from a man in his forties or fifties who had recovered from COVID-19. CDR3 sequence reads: CASSQQGNQPQHF. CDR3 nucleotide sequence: TGTGCCAGCAGTCAACAGGGTAATCAGCCCCAGCATTTT.